This T cell receptor beta chain comes out of a study of regulatory T cells in long-lasting Graves disease. Arm-PCR with iRepertoire HTBI primers amplified the CDR3 regions for these TCR beta libraries. As handled by the study authors: The samples included approximately 60 TRBV and about 13 TRBJ segments. MiXCR, applied by TCRdb to the multiplex PCR reads, yields one record per CDR3 protein. These V and J calls are TCRdb output, not the study's own analysis. There are 350,000 to 450,000 distinct CDR3 sequences in the sample; 16% occur only once, and roughly 29% lies in the top ten. This clonotype came up many times. The junction had 4 bases not matched to a gene; V was cut back by 5 bases and J by 7 bases. The germline V gene encodes CDR1 SNHLY and CDR2 FYNNEI. CDR3 length equals 14 residues. Time point given: newly diagnosed GD, antithyroid drugs for less than 3 months. Extracted RNA from PBMCs served as the source of the TCR library. Patients hailed from an endocrinology department in Xi'an, China.

These data also featured in a second study, about T cells in Graves' hyperthyroidism and ophthalmopathy. That report notes: A 13 V-J signature model discriminated ophthalmopathy versus stable hyperthyroidism.

The sequences come from peripheral blood mononuclear cells (PBMCs), collected at new diagnosis, from a patient treated with antithyroid drugs. The source is a man aged 40-50 years with Graves disease. The genes are TRBV2 and TRBJ1-4; TRBD1 matches at 10 bases. CDR3 nucleotides: TGTGCCAGCAGTCGCGACAGGGGGCGTGAAAAACTGTTTTTT. Amino acids: CASSRDRGREKLFF.